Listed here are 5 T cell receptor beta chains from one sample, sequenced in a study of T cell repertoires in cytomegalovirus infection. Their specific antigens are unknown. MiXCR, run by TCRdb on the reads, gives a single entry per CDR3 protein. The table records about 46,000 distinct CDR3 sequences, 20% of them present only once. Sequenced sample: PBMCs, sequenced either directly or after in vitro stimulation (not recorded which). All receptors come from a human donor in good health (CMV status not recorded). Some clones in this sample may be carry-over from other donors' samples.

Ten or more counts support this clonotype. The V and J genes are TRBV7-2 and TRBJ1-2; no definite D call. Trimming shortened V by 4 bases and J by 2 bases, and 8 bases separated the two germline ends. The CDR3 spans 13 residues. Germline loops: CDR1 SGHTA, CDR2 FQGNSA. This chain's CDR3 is CASSSRRNYGYTF. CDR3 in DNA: TGTGCCAGCAGCTCACGACGGAACTATGGCTACACCTTC.

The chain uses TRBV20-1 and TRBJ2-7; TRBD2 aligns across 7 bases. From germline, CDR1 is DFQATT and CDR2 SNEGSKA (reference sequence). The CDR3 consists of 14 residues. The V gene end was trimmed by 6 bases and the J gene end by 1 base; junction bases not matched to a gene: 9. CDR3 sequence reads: CSAGEGSGSYEQYF. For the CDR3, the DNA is TGCAGTGCAGGGGAGGGAAGCGGATCCTACGAGCAGTACTTC.

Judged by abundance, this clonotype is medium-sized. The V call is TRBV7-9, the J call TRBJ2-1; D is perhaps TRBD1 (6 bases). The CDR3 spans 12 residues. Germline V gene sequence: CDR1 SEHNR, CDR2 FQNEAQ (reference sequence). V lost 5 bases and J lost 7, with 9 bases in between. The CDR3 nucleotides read TGTGCCAGCAGCCATACAGGGAATGAGCAGTTCTTC. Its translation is CASSHTGNEQFF.

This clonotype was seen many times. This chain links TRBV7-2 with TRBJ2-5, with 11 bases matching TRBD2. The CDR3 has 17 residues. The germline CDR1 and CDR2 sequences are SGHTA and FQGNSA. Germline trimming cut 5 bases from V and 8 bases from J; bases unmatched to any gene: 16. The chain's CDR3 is CASSGRLAGTLRDTQYF. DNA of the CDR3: TGTGCCAGCAGCGGACGACTAGCGGGAACCTTAAGAGATACCCAGTACTTC.

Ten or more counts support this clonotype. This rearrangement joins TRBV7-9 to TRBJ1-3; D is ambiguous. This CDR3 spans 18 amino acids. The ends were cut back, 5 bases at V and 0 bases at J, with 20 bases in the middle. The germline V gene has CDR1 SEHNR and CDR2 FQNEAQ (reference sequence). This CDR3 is CASSPQVGGRRSGNTIYF. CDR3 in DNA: TGTGCCAGCAGCCCCCAAGTCGGCGGACGCCGCTCTGGAAACACCATATATTTT.